This T cell receptor beta chain was documented in a study of spatial heterogeneity in lung cancer (dated by TCRdb to about 2019). The study in broad terms: Beta-chain transcripts were consistently detected in greater numbers than alpha-chain transcripts, which likely reflects a higher abundance of beta-chain transcripts. A strong correlation was found between TCR transcript counts in tumor regions and a T cell transcriptional module score from matched bulk RNA-seq. In the raw uncorrected reads, each unique combination of TCR and UMI appeared more than ten times on average. In non-small cell lung cancer, the study quantitatively compared TCR alpha and beta repertoires across several tumor regions, matched nontumor lung, and blood. Nonsynonymous mutation counts, determined by whole-exome sequencing of tumor tissue, were related to TCR repertoire features. Both alpha and beta chains were TCR-sequenced in samples taken at surgery, namely 220 tumor regions, 62 to 65 matched nontumor lung samples and 50 to 60 PBMC samples.

V loses 7 bases, J loses 3 bases, and the germline ends lie 7 bases apart. CDR1 and CDR2 were assigned from the germline V gene as SNHLY and FYNNEI. From the cysteine through the phenylalanine, the CDR3 covers 11 amino acids. The entry retains the CDR3 DNA only, 33 bases that are in frame from base 1. This clonotype turned up a few times. Its binding antigen is unknown. Base-call qualities are not available, and no considerably larger clone is one nucleotide away. The full study reports these points: Confirming at a functional level the hypothesis that regional TCRs recognize regional mutations was considered to require additional single-cell paired TCR alpha and beta sequencing. Counts of ubiquitous and regional expanded TCRs were found to correlate with counts of ubiquitous and regional nonsynonymous mutations, respectively. The tumor nonsynonymous mutation count correlated with the number of expanded intratumoral alpha and beta TCRs. Estimated TCR-seq coverage of tumor T cells was only around 6.7% for alpha chains and roughly 12% for beta chains.

The library was obtained by 5' RACE. Instrument used: NextSeq 500. In the TCR library protocol, a unique molecular identifier was attached to each TCR cDNA molecule so that PCR and sequencing errors could be corrected. Per the authors' processing: TCR identification, UMI-based error correction and CDR3 extraction were all carried out with Decombinator tools. TCRs above a frequency of 2 per 1,000, corresponding to the top 1% of the tumor frequency distribution, were defined as expanded. Expanded tumor TCRs were classed as regional if statistically deemed absent (corrected P<0.05) from at least one tumor region, otherwise ubiquitous. Renyi diversity was calculated using the R vegan package after each repertoire was subsampled 100 times to 5,000 TCRs. To build CDR3 similarity networks, amino acid triplet string-kernel similarity was used, and CDR3s were connected when their pairwise similarity was above 0.82. TCRdb applied fastp at Q25 and MiXCR to the public reads, then kept only in-frame beta chains. Here each entry gathers all rows of one CDR3 protein and keeps the most common genes and DNA. TCRdb, not the original authors, processed these V and J calls. In this sample the table shows 17,000 or so distinct CDR3 sequences, roughly 7% of which occur a single time. Clones ranked in the top ten supply under 25% of the sample.

This sample's time point label indicates: sample taken at primary tumor resection. Samples were obtained from 65 to 90 patients with early-stage, untreated non-small cell lung cancer from the lung TRACERx cohort. Without any cell sorting, TCR sequencing was performed on whole RNA extracted either from tumor and nontumor lung tissue or from cryopreserved PBMC samples. Patients were selected for TCR sequencing only if sufficient RNA was available from at least two tumor regions. A lung pathologist reviewed the tumor and adjacent nontumor lung specimens before the specimens were selected. In this chain, TRBV2 is recombined with TRBJ2-7; the best D guess is TRBD2, with 5 bases matching. The sequence came from a female donor with early-stage non-small cell lung cancer. Specimen: lung tumor tissue, collected at surgery. The CDR3 here reads CASIRDYEQYF. The DNA sequence reads TGTGCCAGCATCCGGGACTACGAGCAGTACTTC.